The clone carrying this T cell receptor beta chain was detected many times. This sample was included in a study of spatial heterogeneity in lung cancer. Study context: The average appearance count of each unique TCR and UMI combination in raw reads was more than eight.

MiXCR, run by TCRdb on the 5' RACE reads, gives a single entry per CDR3 protein. The table has approximately 6,300 distinct CDR3 sequences, about 13% seen once. The ends were cut back, 6 bases at V and 1 base at J, with 5 bases in the middle. Looked up from germline, CDR1 is KGHDR and CDR2 is SFDVKD. The CDR3 has 13 residues. Time point in this sample: sample taken at primary tumor resection. Whole RNA, isolated from tumor, nontumor lung or frozen PBMC, was sequenced without prior sorting. The starting material was normal lung tissue next to the tumor, obtained at surgery. This sequence was found in a female donor with early-stage non-small cell lung cancer. The chain uses TRBV24-1 and TRBJ2-2; a weak D match, TRBD1 (5 bases). In nucleotides, the CDR3 is TGTGCCACCAGTCAGGGGAACACCGGGGAGCTGTTTTTT. Translating gives CATSQGNTGELFF.